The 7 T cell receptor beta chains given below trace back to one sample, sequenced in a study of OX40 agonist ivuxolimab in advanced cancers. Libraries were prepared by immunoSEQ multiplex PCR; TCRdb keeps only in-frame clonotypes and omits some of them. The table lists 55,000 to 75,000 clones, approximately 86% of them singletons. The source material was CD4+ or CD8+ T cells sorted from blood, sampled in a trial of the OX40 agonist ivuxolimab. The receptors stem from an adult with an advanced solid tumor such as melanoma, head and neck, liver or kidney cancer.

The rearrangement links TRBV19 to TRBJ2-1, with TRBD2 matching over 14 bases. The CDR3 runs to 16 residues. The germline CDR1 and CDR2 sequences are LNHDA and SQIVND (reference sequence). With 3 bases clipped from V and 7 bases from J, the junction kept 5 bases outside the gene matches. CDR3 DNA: TGTGCCAGTAGTATGGGGACTAGCGGGAGAGGAAATGAGCAGTTCTTC. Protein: CASSMGTSGRGNEQFF.

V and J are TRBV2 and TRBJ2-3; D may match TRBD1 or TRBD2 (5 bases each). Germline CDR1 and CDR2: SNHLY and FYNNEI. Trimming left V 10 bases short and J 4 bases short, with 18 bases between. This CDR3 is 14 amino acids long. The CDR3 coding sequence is TGTGCCACAAGGGAGACGACGGGACCAGATACGCAGTATTTT. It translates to CATRETTGPDTQYF.

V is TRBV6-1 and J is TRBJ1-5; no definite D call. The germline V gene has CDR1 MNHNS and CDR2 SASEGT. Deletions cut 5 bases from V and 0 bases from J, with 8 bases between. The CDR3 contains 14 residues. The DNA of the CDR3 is TGTGCCAGCAGTCGGACGGATAGCAATCAGCCCCAGCATTTT. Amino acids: CASSRTDSNQPQHF.

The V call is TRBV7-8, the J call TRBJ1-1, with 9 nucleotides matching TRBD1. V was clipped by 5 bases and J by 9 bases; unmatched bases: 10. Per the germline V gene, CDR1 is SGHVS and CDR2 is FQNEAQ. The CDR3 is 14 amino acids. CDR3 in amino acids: CASSKGQGEGKAFF. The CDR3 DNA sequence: TGTGCCAGCAGCAAGGGACAGGGTGAGGGGAAAGCTTTCTTT. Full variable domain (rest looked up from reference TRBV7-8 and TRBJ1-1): GAGVSQSPRYKVAKRGQDVALRCDPISGHVSLFWYQQALGQGPEFLTYFQNEAQLDKSGLPSDRFFAERPEGSVSTLKIQRTQQEDSAVYLCASSKGQGEGKAFFGQGTRLTVV.

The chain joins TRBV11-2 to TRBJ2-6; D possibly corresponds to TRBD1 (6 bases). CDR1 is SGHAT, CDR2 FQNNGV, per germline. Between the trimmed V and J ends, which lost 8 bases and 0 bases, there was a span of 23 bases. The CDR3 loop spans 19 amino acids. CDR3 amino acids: CASQTGLKGSSSGANVLTF. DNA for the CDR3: TGTGCCAGCCAGACAGGTTTAAAGGGTTCAAGCTCTGGGGCCAACGTCCTGACTTTC.

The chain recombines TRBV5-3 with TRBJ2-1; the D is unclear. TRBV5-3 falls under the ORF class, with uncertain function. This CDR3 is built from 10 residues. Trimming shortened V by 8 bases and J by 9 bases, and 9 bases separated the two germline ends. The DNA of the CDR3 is TGTGCCAGTCAACCGGGTGAGCAGTTCTTC. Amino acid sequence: CASQPGEQFF.

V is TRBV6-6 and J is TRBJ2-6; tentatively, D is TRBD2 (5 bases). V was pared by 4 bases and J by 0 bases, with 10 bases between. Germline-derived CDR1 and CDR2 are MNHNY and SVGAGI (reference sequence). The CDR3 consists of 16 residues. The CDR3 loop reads CASSFGLASGANVLTF. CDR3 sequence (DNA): TGTGCCAGCAGTTTCGGACTGGCCTCTGGGGCCAACGTCCTGACTTTC.